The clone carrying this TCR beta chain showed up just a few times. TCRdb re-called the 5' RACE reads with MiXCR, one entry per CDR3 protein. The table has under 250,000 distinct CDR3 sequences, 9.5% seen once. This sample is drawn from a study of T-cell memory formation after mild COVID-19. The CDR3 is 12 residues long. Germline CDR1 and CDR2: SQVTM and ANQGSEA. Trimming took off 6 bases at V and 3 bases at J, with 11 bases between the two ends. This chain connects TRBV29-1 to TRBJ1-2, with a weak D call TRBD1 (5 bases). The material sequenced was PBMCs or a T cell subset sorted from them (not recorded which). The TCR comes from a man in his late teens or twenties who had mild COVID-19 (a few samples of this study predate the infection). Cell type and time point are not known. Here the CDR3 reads CSVLPGHYGYTF. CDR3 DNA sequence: TGCAGCGTCCTGCCGGGGCACTATGGCTACACCTTC.